This TCR beta chain was retrieved from a study of cytomegalovirus exposure and HLA in healthy donors. The CDR3 is made up of 14 amino acids. Germline-derived CDR1 and CDR2 are SGHTA and FQGNSA. Trimming stripped 2 bases from V and 5 bases from J, with 12 bases between. 13 Jbeta primers and 60 Vbeta primers were used for the PCR. Repertoires were generated with immunoSEQ multiplex PCR, while TCRdb's copy carries only in-frame clones and drops some. The table shows roughly 110,000 clones, with 82% occurring only once. Sequencing input: PBMCs. The gene calls are TRBV7-2 and TRBJ2-5; tentative D call: TRBD2 (5 bases). The TCR comes from a woman aged 18-35 years in good health and CMV-seronegative. The CDR3 coding sequence is TGTGCCAGCAGCTTACGGTCCGGGGAGGAGACCCAGTACTTC. This codes for CASSLRSGEETQYF. Looking up the rest from reference TRBV7-2 and TRBJ2-5 gives the full variable domain: GAGVSQSPSNKVTEKGKDVELRCDPISGHTALYWYRQSLGQGLEFLIYFQGNSAPDKSGLPSDRFSAERTGGSVSTLTIQRTQQEDSAVYLCASSLRSGEETQYFGPGTRLLVL.